The next 18 T cell receptor beta chains were all read from a single sample in a study of shared clonotypes between healthy human individuals. The method was immunoSEQ multiplex PCR; TCRdb's version includes in-frame clones alone and lacks a portion of them. The sample has 1 million to 1.2 million clones; 70% to 85% are singletons. Source material: memory CD4+ T cells from PBMCs. This sample's subset: CD45RA-negative fraction. Receptors originate from a man younger than 30 in good health. Some clones in this sample may be carry-over from other donors' samples.

In regard to this clone: The sample holds other DNA sequences that translate to the same CDR3. The rearrangement joins TRBV5-4 to TRBJ2-1; D tentatively fits TRBD1 or TRBD2 (5 bases each). CDR3 length equals 13 residues. Trimming removed 4 bases at V and 4 bases at J, with 9 bases between. Per the germline V gene, CDR1 is SGHNT and CDR2 is YYREEE (reference sequence). CDR3 in DNA: TGTGCCAGCAGCAGGGACCAGTACAATGAGCAGTTCTTC. Amino acids: CASSRDQYNEQFF. Filled out from reference TRBV5-4 and TRBJ2-1, the complete variable domain reads ETGVTQSPTHLIKTRGQQVTLRCSSQSGHNTVSWYQQALGQGPQFIFQYYREEENGRGNFPPRFSGLQFPNYSSELNVNALELDDSALYLCASSRDQYNEQFFGPGTRLTVL.

This chain uses TRBV5-4 with TRBJ1-2, with TRBD1 matching over 9 bases. V lost 6 bases, J lost 8 bases, and 8 bases stayed unmatched. In germline, CDR1 is SGHNT, CDR2 YYREEE (reference sequence). CDR3 length: 13 amino acids. CDR3 sequence: CASTRTGEGGYTF. Here the CDR3 DNA reads TGTGCCAGCACAAGGACAGGGGAGGGGGGCTACACCTTC.

Worth noting for this clone: This sample also contains other DNA sequences that code for the same CDR3. The chain recombines TRBV5-1 with TRBJ2-5; 13 bases agree with TRBD2. The CDR3 extends over 15 amino acids. V shed 0 bases and J 4 bases; nucleotides not matched to a gene: 0. Germline V gives CDR1 SGHRS, CDR2 YFSETQ. CDR3 sequence: CASSLGLAGGETQYF. The CDR3 coding sequence is TGCGCCAGCAGCTTGGGACTAGCGGGAGGAGAGACCCAGTACTTC. The full variable domain, in which reference TRBV5-1 and TRBJ2-5 provide the parts outside the CDR3, is KAGVTQTPRYLIKTRGQQVTLSCSPISGHRSVSWYQQTPGQGLQFLFEYFSETQRNKGNFPGRFSGRQFSNSRSEMNVSTLELGDSALYLCASSLGLAGGETQYFGPGTRLLVL.

This clone occurred many times. The V and J genes are TRBV6-5 and TRBJ1-3; D is ambiguous. The germline V and J ends were trimmed by 2 bases and 0 bases, with 8 bases remaining between them. The germline V gene encodes CDR1 MNHEY and CDR2 SVGAGI. CDR3 size: 15 residues. CDR3 bases: TGTGCCAGCAGTTACCGGGAGACCTCTGGAAACACCATATATTTT. Amino acid sequence: CASSYRETSGNTIYF.

This clone has just one count. V usage is TRBV7-3 and J usage is TRBJ2-3; 9 bases fit TRBD1. Germline V gene lookup returns CDR1 SGHTA and CDR2 FQGTGA. Unmatched junction bases numbered 14, after V lost 4 bases and J lost 6 bases. The CDR3 runs to 17 residues. The CDR3 here is CASSSPRTGQGPDTQYF. The CDR3 region has the DNA TGTGCCAGCAGCTCCCCCCGGACGGGACAGGGACCTGATACGCAGTATTTT. The variable domain in full, with the rest retrieved from reference TRBV7-3 and TRBJ2-3, is GAGVSQTPSNKVTEKGKYVELRCDPISGHTALYWYRQSLGQGPEFLIYFQGTGAADDSGLPNDRFFAVRPEGSVSTLKIQRTERGDSAVYLCASSSPRTGQGPDTQYFGPGTRLTVL.

V is TRBV11-3 and J is TRBJ2-2; 9 nucleotides align to TRBD2. After removal of 5 bases from V and 1 base from J, the junction contained 8 bases not matched to a gene. Germline-derived CDR1 and CDR2 are SGHNT and YENEEA. The CDR3 is 17 amino acids. CDR3 region: CASSPRKTSGNTGELFF. As DNA, the CDR3 is TGTGCCAGCAGCCCCCGGAAGACTAGCGGGAACACCGGGGAGCTGTTTTTT.

In its sample, this clone was seen many times. The chain joins TRBV28 to TRBJ1-4, with D perhaps TRBD1 (5 bases). The V end was cut by 5 bases, the J end by 5 bases, with 18 bases between. This CDR3 has 16 amino acids. CDR1 MDHEN and CDR2 SYDVKM come from the germline V gene. In nucleotides, the CDR3 is TGTGCCAGCAGTCTCGGTGGGGCAGGATTAAATGAAAAACTGTTTTTT. Protein product: CASSLGGAGLNEKLFF.

This rearrangement joins TRBV19 to TRBJ2-5; tentatively, D is TRBD1 or TRBD2 (5 bases each). Trimming shortened V by 3 bases and J by 0 bases, and 11 bases separated the two germline ends. The CDR3 covers 15 residues. CDR1 is LNHDA, CDR2 SQIVND, per germline (reference sequence). The CDR3 DNA sequence: TGTGCCAGTAGTATCTCTGGGACCTACCAAGAGACCCAGTACTTC. The encoded protein is CASSISGTYQETQYF.

The chain couples TRBV19 to TRBJ1-1, with unresolved D. This CDR3 has 14 amino acids. Trimming took off 5 bases at V and 5 bases at J, with 15 bases between the two ends. CDR1 is LNHDA and CDR2 is SQIVND in the germline V gene (reference sequence). The CDR3 reads CASSSPGLFTEAFF. Written as DNA, the CDR3 is TGTGCCAGTAGTTCCCCGGGGTTGTTTACTGAAGCTTTCTTT. Complete variable domain (other parts from reference TRBV19 and TRBJ1-1): DGGITQSPKYLFRKEGQNVTLSCEQNLNHDAMYWYRQDPGQGLRLIYYSQIVNDFQKGDIAEGYSVSREKKESFPLTVTSAQKNPTAFYLCASSSPGLFTEAFFGQGTRLTVV.

The chain recombines TRBV6-9 with TRBJ1-5; 7 nucleotides line up with TRBD1. Germline assignment: CDR1 MNHGY and CDR2 SVAAGI. Trimming took 10 bases from V and 4 from J; bases not matched to a gene: 10. CDR3 length: 14 amino acids. The CDR3 region is CATTMTGWNQPQHF. The CDR3 region has the DNA TGTGCCACCACTATGACAGGGTGGAATCAGCCCCAGCATTTT.

The V and J genes are TRBV9 and TRBJ2-3; 12 nucleotides line up with TRBD2. Germline assignment: CDR1 SGDLS and CDR2 YYNGEE. Trimming removed 0 bases from V and 7 bases from J; junction bases left unmatched: 9. The CDR3 totals 17 residues. This CDR3 reads CASSVGASGRVGNTQYF. CDR3 DNA sequence: TGTGCCAGCAGCGTAGGTGCTAGCGGGAGGGTGGGGAATACGCAGTATTTT.

The chain links TRBV28 to TRBJ1-1; weak D call: TRBD1 (6 bases). The CDR3 totals 13 residues. Germline V gives CDR1 MDHEN, CDR2 SYDVKM. V lost 5 bases to trimming and J lost 9 bases, with 16 bases between them. The CDR3 sequence is CASSGRQVLQAFF. The CDR3, as DNA: TGTGCCAGCAGTGGTCGACAGGTCCTCCAAGCTTTCTTT.

This chain connects TRBV9 to TRBJ1-1, with D uncertain. Germline CDR1 SGDLS, CDR2 YYNGEE. The CDR3 covers 14 residues. V lost 0 bases and J 2 bases, leaving 8 bases between the germline ends. CDR3 sequence: CASSVAGLNTEAFF. The CDR3 DNA reads as TGTGCCAGCAGCGTAGCAGGATTAAACACTGAAGCTTTCTTT.

In its sample, this clone was seen a few times. V is TRBV6-6 and J is TRBJ1-2; the D gene is possibly TRBD1 (5 bases). The ends were cut back, 2 bases at V and 8 bases at J, with 15 bases in the middle. The CDR3 totals 14 residues. The germline V gene has CDR1 MNHNY and CDR2 SVGAGI (reference sequence). CDR3 region: CASSYTDQGGGYTF. CDR3 coding DNA: TGTGCCAGCAGTTACACAGATCAGGGTGGAGGCTACACCTTC.

This sequence joins TRBV29-1 and TRBJ1-1; D is undetermined. CDR3 size: 11 residues. V was cut by 6 bases and J by 1 base, with 6 bases left in between. Germline-derived CDR1 and CDR2 are SQVTM and ANQGSEA. The CDR3 DNA reads TGCAGCGTCCCAGGGAACACTGAAGCTTTCTTT. Its protein is CSVPGNTEAFF.

This clone has more than one count but fewer than ten. The V call is TRBV19, the J call TRBJ1-3, with 7 bases aligning to TRBD1. Germline CDR1 is LNHDA and CDR2 is SQIVND (reference sequence). With 4 bases clipped from V and 4 bases from J, the junction kept 13 bases outside the gene matches. This CDR3 is 17 amino acids long. CDR3 sequence (DNA): TGTGCCAGTAGTACGGCTTTCAGGGGGTTTTCGGGAAACACCATATATTTT. Protein product: CASSTAFRGFSGNTIYF.

CDR3 loop: CASGPKGVSSYEQYF. The DNA for the CDR3 is TGTGCCAGCGGCCCCAAAGGGGTGAGCTCCTACGAGCAGTACTTC. The chain is built from TRBV28 and TRBJ2-7, with TRBD1 as a possible D gene (5 bases). CDR1 and CDR2 (germline): MDHEN, SYDVKM. There are 15 residues in the CDR3. Trimming cost V 8 bases and J 0 bases, with 17 bases left between them. Full variable domain (outside the CDR3, taken from reference TRBV28 and TRBJ2-7): DVKVTQSSRYLVKRTGEKVFLECVQDMDHENMFWYRQDPGLGLRLIYFSYDVKMKEKGDIPEGYSVSREKKERFSLILESASTNQTSMYLCASGPKGVSSYEQYFGPGTRLTVT.

The chain employs TRBV29-1 and TRBJ2-1, with TRBD2 identical over 13 bases. The V segment lost 7 bases and the J segment 5 bases; nucleotides outside the gene matches: 8. This CDR3 region has 15 residues. Per the germline V gene, CDR1 is SQVTM and CDR2 is ANQGSEA. The CDR3 DNA reads as TGCAGCGCCACAGCCGGGACTAGCGGGAACAATGAGCAGTTCTTC. Protein product: CSATAGTSGNNEQFF.